This record concerns one T cell receptor beta chain sequence. With 7 bases clipped from V and 8 bases from J, the junction kept 10 bases outside the gene matches. In germline, CDR1 is SEHNR, CDR2 FQNEAQ (reference sequence). The CDR3 extends over 14 amino acids. This sample is part of a study of blood T cell repertoires in COVID-19. For the study at large: Sites in the United States, Italy and Spain provided acute and convalescent COVID-19 samples.

As processed by the authors: The assay estimated nucleated cells by amplifying reference gene primers. Method: immunoSEQ multiplex PCR; TCRdb's copy keeps in-frame clones and lacks some. V, J and clone size are those of that table, while D and trimming were read from the DNA. The table lists around 300,000 clones, about 90% of them singletons. The rearrangement joins TRBV7-9 to TRBJ2-1; 8 nucleotides agree with TRBD2. Source material: peripheral blood. This sequence originates from a woman aged 30 to 39 who had recovered from COVID-19. The CDR3, as DNA: TGTGCCAGCACCCGAGGCCGGGGGGGAGATGAGCAGTTCTTC. Encoded protein: CASTRGRGGDEQFF.